The rows below give T cell receptor beta chains drawn from one sample of a study of T cells in Graves' hyperthyroidism and ophthalmopathy. Using its own MiXCR run on the multiplex PCR reads, TCRdb lists one record per CDR3 protein. The data hold fewer than 650,000 distinct CDR3 sequences, with 13% to 15% observed a single time. Sequenced material: blood. The receptors derive from a young woman with Graves' ophthalmopathy. Both conserved end residues are part of each CDR3. The D gene is left open where the match is weak. A clone size is listed for some rows: how often the clone was seen (once, few, many), or a class if it is expanded.

V gene	clone size	J gene	D gene	CDR3 protein	CDR3 DNA
TRBV7-9	few	TRBJ2-2	TRBD2	CASSLVGVAGAGELFF	TGTGCCAGCAGCTTAGTCGGGGTAGCGGGAGCCGGGGAGCTGTTTTTT
TRBV4-1	-	TRBJ2-1	TRBD1	CASSAPPGQGYNEQFF	TGCGCCAGCAGCGCACCCCCGGGACAGGGCTACAATGAGCAGTTCTTC
TRBV13	few	TRBJ2-3	-	CASSQFKDDTQYF	TGTGCCAGCAGCCAGTTTAAGGACGACACGCAGTATTTT
TRBV6-1	many	TRBJ1-1	-	CASSSEGPGTEAFF	TGTGCCAGCAGTTCGGAAGGACCGGGCACTGAAGCTTTCTTT
TRBV7-2	few	TRBJ2-7	-	CASSFDGGPREQYF	TGTGCCAGCAGCTTTGACGGAGGGCCGAGGGAGCAGTACTTC
TRBV10-3	-	TRBJ2-2	-	CAIGGRETAWAGELFF	TGTGCCATCGGGGGGCGGGAGACAGCTTGGGCCGGGGAGCTGTTTTTT
TRBV15	many	TRBJ2-3	-	CATSSTGRTDTQYF	TGTGCCACCAGCAGCACAGGCCGCACAGATACGCAGTATTTT
TRBV3-1	-	TRBJ1-5	-	CAGSRREGQPQHF	TGTGCCGGCAGCCGGAGGGAGGGACAGCCCCAGCATTTT
TRBV29-1	-	TRBJ1-2	TRBD1	CSVGQGATRGYGYTF	TGCAGCGTTGGACAGGGGGCGACCAGAGGCTATGGCTACACCTTC
TRBV2	-	TRBJ1-2	-	CASSPPPRQGQANYGYTF	TGTGCCAGCTCACCACCGCCGCGGCAGGGGCAGGCTAACTATGGCTACACCTTC
TRBV6-1	many	TRBJ1-6	TRBD1	CATTSGTGYSPLHF	TGTGCCACCACCTCCGGGACAGGATATTCACCCCTCCACTTT
TRBV6-2/TRBV6-3	many	TRBJ1-2	TRBD1	CASSTRQGRNGYTF	TGTGCCAGCAGTACCCGACAGGGTAGGAATGGCTACACCTTC
TRBV19	once	TRBJ1-6	-	CASSIQESSYNSPLHF	TGTGCCAGTAGTATCCAGGAGAGCTCCTATAATTCACCCCTCCACTTT
TRBV5-1	few	TRBJ2-2	-	CASSLNDGPGELFF	TGCGCCAGCAGCTTAAATGACGGGCCCGGGGAGCTGTTTTTT
TRBV7-9	many	TRBJ2-7	-	CASSWDGYYEQYF	TGTGCCAGCAGCTGGGACGGCTACTACGAGCAGTACTTC
TRBV24-1	many	TRBJ2-2	-	CATSDLGGDVNTGELFF	TGTGCCACCAGTGATTTGGGTGGGGACGTAAACACCGGGGAGCTGTTTTTT
TRBV7-9	-	TRBJ1-2	-	CASSLGGEYGYTF	TGTGCCAGCAGCTTAGGAGGAGAGTATGGCTACACCTTC
TRBV20-1	many	TRBJ1-1	-	CSARGTVVGRNTEAFF	TGCAGTGCTAGGGGGACGGTCGTTGGGAGGAACACTGAAGCTTTCTTT
TRBV7-2	-	TRBJ1-2	-	CASSSLGANYGYTF	TGTGCCAGCAGCTCGCTGGGAGCTAACTATGGCTACACCTTC
TRBV19	-	TRBJ2-1	TRBD2	CASSMGGLAGNEQFF	TGTGCCAGTAGTATGGGGGGGCTAGCGGGCAATGAGCAGTTCTTC
TRBV2	few	TRBJ2-1	TRBD1	CASSAGGPCNEQFF	TGTGCCAGCAGCGCAGGGGGCCCCTGCAATGAGCAGTTCTTC
TRBV19	few	TRBJ2-2	-	CASSNPNTGELFF	TGTGCCAGTAGTAACCCGAACACCGGGGAGCTGTTTTTT
TRBV5-8	many	TRBJ1-1	TRBD1	CASSLWTGEDTEAFF	TGTGCCAGCAGCTTGTGGACAGGGGAGGACACTGAAGCTTTCTTT
TRBV11-2	few	TRBJ2-3	TRBD2	CASSLGLAGRTDTQYF	TGTGCCAGCAGCCTTGGACTAGCGGGCCGCACAGATACGCAGTATTTT